The 14 T cell receptor beta chains in this list originate from one sample, sequenced in a study of shared clonotypes between healthy human individuals. TCRdb's copy holds only in-frame clones and misses some; the assay was immunoSEQ multiplex PCR. The sample includes 1,500,000 or so clones, over 95% of them seen just once. Specimen: naive CD4+ T cells sorted from blood. This sample's subset: CD45RA+ positively selected. The receptors here all came from a man in his thirties or forties in good health.

Note on this clone: Other DNA sequences in this sample translate to the same CDR3. The V gene is TRBV10-1, the J gene TRBJ2-7; unclear D gene. The germline V gene has CDR1 WNHNN and CDR2 SYGVQD (reference sequence). Trimming shortened V by 0 bases and J by 1 base, and 4 bases separated the two germline ends. The length of the CDR3 is 13 residues. As DNA, the CDR3 is TGCGCCAGCAGTGAGTCTGGGTCCTACGAGCAGTACTTC. It translates to CASSESGSYEQYF.

The chain joins TRBV6-1 to TRBJ1-3; D gene uncertain. Germline loops: CDR1 MNHNS, CDR2 SASEGT. Trimming left V 4 bases short and J 2 bases short, with 18 bases between. The CDR3 is 17 residues long. The CDR3 bases are TGTGCCAGCAGTGTGATCCCCCCCATCACAGCTGGAAACACCATATATTTT. This encodes CASSVIPPITAGNTIYF.

The CDR3: CASSLERGPDTQYF. CDR3 nucleotide sequence: TGTGCCAGCAGCTTAGAACGGGGTCCAGATACGCAGTATTTT. V usage is TRBV7-9 and J usage is TRBJ2-3; D might be TRBD2 (5 bases). The germline V and J ends were trimmed by 1 base and 4 bases, with 9 bases remaining between them. This CDR3 spans 14 amino acids. Germline CDR1 reads SEHNR; CDR2 reads FQNEAQ (reference sequence).

The chain is built from TRBV5-8 and TRBJ1-1; D is unclear. Deletions cut 2 bases from V and 4 bases from J, with 3 bases between. Germline CDR1 is SGHTS and CDR2 is YDEGEE. This CDR3 comprises 11 residues. The chain's CDR3 is CASSFATEAFF. DNA for the CDR3: TGTGCCAGCAGCTTTGCCACTGAAGCTTTCTTT.

V gene TRBV10-3 combines with J gene TRBJ2-1; D might be TRBD1 (6 bases). Germline CDR1 and CDR2: ENHRY and SYGVKD. The CDR3 runs 14 residues. Trimming shortened V by 8 bases and J by 7 bases, and 18 bases separated the two germline ends. The CDR3 loop reads CAISRKGDLNEQFF. The CDR3, as DNA: TGTGCCATCTCAAGAAAGGGGGACCTAAATGAGCAGTTCTTC.

The V gene is TRBV5-1, the J gene TRBJ2-7; TRBD2 matches 8 bases. Germline V gene lookup returns CDR1 SGHRS and CDR2 YFSETQ. CDR3 length equals 15 residues. The trim removed 5 bases at V and 2 bases at J, leaving 9 bases unmatched. In nucleotides, the CDR3 is TGCGCCAGCAGTTTCGGACTAGCCGATACCTACGAGCAGTACTTC. It specifies CASSFGLADTYEQYF.

The rearrangement joins TRBV6-6 to TRBJ1-1, with D maybe TRBD1 (5 bases). CDR3 length: 16 residues. With 2 bases removed from V and 5 bases from J, the gap between germline ends came to 18 bases. In germline, CDR1 is MNHNY, CDR2 SVGAGI (reference sequence). The CDR3 DNA follows: TGTGCCAGCAGTTACCCGGAGGGGACTATGGGGACTGAAGCTTTCTTT. This gives the protein CASSYPEGTMGTEAFF.

The chain employs TRBV30 and TRBJ1-1; TRBD1 might be the D (5 bases). V was pared by 2 bases and J by 4 bases, with 14 bases between. This CDR3 contains 14 residues. CDR1 GTSNPN and CDR2 SVGIG come from the germline V gene (reference sequence). In nucleotides, the CDR3 is TGTGCCTGGAGTTTCGAGGGGTACGGCACTGAAGCTTTCTTT. Amino acids: CAWSFEGYGTEAFF. Full variable domain (missing parts from reference TRBV30 and TRBJ1-1): SQTIHQWPATLVQPVGSPLSLECTVEGTSNPNLYWYRQAAGRGLQLLFYSVGIGQISSEVPQNLSASRPQDRQFILSSKKLLLSDSGFYLCAWSFEGYGTEAFFGQGTRLTVV.

The gene calls are TRBV15 and TRBJ2-7; D gene unclear. Trimming stripped 0 bases from V and 0 bases from J, with 9 bases between. The CDR3 is 15 residues long. Germline-derived CDR1 and CDR2 are LNHNV and YYDKDF (reference sequence). The CDR3 nucleotides read TGTGCCACCAGCAGAGATATCGCTAGCTCCTACGAGCAGTACTTC. Its protein is CATSRDIASSYEQYF.

This clone has only one observation. Other DNA sequences in this sample translate to the same CDR3. The V call is TRBV28, the J call TRBJ2-3; D call uncertain. Trimming left V 5 bases short and J 1 base short, with 7 bases between. CDR1 is MDHEN, CDR2 SYDVKM, per germline. This CDR3 is built from 13 residues. The CDR3 DNA reads TGTGCCAGCAGTCCTCCCGGCACAGATACGCAGTATTTT. This encodes CASSPPGTDTQYF.

This chain uses TRBV15 with TRBJ2-7; the D is unclear. V dropped 0 bases and J dropped 4 bases, with 7 bases sitting between them. The CDR3 loop spans 13 amino acids. Germline loops: CDR1 LNHNV, CDR2 YYDKDF (reference sequence). The CDR3: CATSRDNGYEQYF. CDR3 coding DNA: TGTGCCACCAGCAGAGATAACGGGTACGAGCAGTACTTC. The whole variable domain, remainder taken from reference TRBV15 and TRBJ2-7, is DAMVIQNPRYQVTQFGKPVTLSCSQTLNHNVMYWYQQKSSQAPKLLFHYYDKDFNNEADTPDNFQSRRPNTSFCFLDIRSPGLGDTAMYLCATSRDNGYEQYFGPGTRLTVT.

The J gene is TRBJ2-7, the V gene TRBV28; 8 bases match TRBD2. This CDR3 contains 16 residues. V gave up 2 bases and J gave up 2 bases; unmatched junction bases: 8. Per the germline V gene, CDR1 is MDHEN and CDR2 is SYDVKM. The CDR3 reads CASSLLDSGNPYEQYF. The DNA for the CDR3 is TGTGCCAGCAGTTTACTCGATAGCGGGAACCCCTACGAGCAGTACTTC.

The V and J genes are TRBV16 and TRBJ1-1; 7 nucleotides line up with TRBD1. The CDR3 extends over 17 amino acids. Germline V gives CDR1 KGHSY, CDR2 FQNENV. Trimming at V came to 5 bases and at J to 3 bases, leaving 15 bases not matched to a gene. The CDR3 DNA sequence: TGTGCCAGCAGCTCTAATCCGACAGGGTCTGGGGACACTGAAGCTTTCTTT. This gives the protein CASSSNPTGSGDTEAFF.

The chain is built from TRBV7-8 and TRBJ1-1; D gene uncertain. CDR1 is SGHVS and CDR2 is FQNEAQ in the germline V gene. Between the trimmed V and J ends, which lost 1 base and 1 base, there was a span of 4 bases. The CDR3 consists of 13 residues. CDR3 region: CASSLDSNTEAFF. CDR3 bases: TGTGCCAGCAGCTTAGACTCGAACACTGAAGCTTTCTTT.